This T cell receptor beta chain was sequenced for a study of a mutant IDH1 vaccine in newly diagnosed glioma. At the level of the study: Vaccines were begun 4-6 weeks after radiotherapy alone, or with temozolomide cycles. Study findings and constraints: Alterations occurring in top peripheral T cell clonotypes seemed unrelated to pseudoprogression.

Note on this clone: Its antigen remains unidentified. One end of the junction does not line up with germline, which may come from a read error.

As to time point: week 23, last vaccination. Doses consisted of 300 ug of mutant IDH1 20-mer peptide each, paired with topical imiquimod. Libraries were prepared by immunoSEQ multiplex PCR; TCRdb keeps only in-frame clonotypes and omits some of them. The sample consists of around 40,000 clones, around 76% of them appearing once. The CDR3 spans 12 residues. From germline, CDR1 is KGHSY and CDR2 FQNENV. The specimen was PBMCs, collected from a glioma patient whose treatment included an IDH1 peptide vaccine. The sequence came from a man aged 50 to 60 with glioma. The chain recombines TRBV16 with TRBJ1-1, with D unclear. The CDR3: CASSRLNTEAFF. CDR3 bases: TGTGCCAGCAGCCGCCTGAACACCGAAGCTTTCTTT.